A selection of T cell receptor beta chains follows, all from one sample in a study of T cells in Graves' hyperthyroidism and ophthalmopathy. A single record per CDR3 protein comes from TCRdb applying MiXCR to the multiplex PCR reads. The sample contains some 400,000 distinct CDR3 sequences, approximately 13% of which appear only once. What was sequenced was blood. These receptors came from a man under 40 with Graves' hyperthyroidism that later progressed to Graves' ophthalmopathy. CDR3s include the opening cysteine and the closing phenylalanine or tryptophan. Each record gives: J gene, V gene, D gene, clone size, CDR3 protein, CDR3 DNA. The D gene is left open where the match is weak. Size is stated for part of the rows, as once, few or many counts, or as a class when the clone is expanded.

TRBJ2-1,TRBV6-1,TRBD1,many,CASSEIGQGAQNEQFF,TGTGCCAGCAGTGAAATCGGACAGGGGGCGCAGAATGAGCAGTTCTTC
TRBJ1-5,TRBV18,-,-,CASSPQRGNQPQHF,TGTGCCAGCTCACCCCAGAGGGGGAATCAGCCCCAGCATTTT
TRBJ2-5,TRBV7-2,TRBD2,few,CASSPQLAGGRYQETQYF,TGTGCCAGCAGCCCTCAGCTAGCGGGGGGCCGGTACCAAGAGACCCAGTACTTC
TRBJ1-2,TRBV24-1,-,many,CATRQEGGYTF,TGTGCCACCAGGCAGGAGGGCGGCTACACCTTC
TRBJ1-2,TRBV28,-,many,CASSLVGYYGYTF,TGTGCCAGCAGTTTAGTGGGATACTATGGCTACACCTTC
TRBJ1-2,TRBV10-3,-,many,CAISEIRGNYGYTF,TGTGCCATCAGTGAGATCAGGGGTAACTATGGCTACACCTTC
TRBJ1-2,TRBV2,-,many,CASSERDGYTF,TGTGCCAGCAGTGAACGGGATGGCTACACCTTC
TRBJ2-1,TRBV6-1,-,many,CASSDPPGAVYNEQFF,TGTGCCAGCAGTGACCCCCCGGGGGCGGTTTACAATGAGCAGTTCTTC
TRBJ2-7,TRBV7-9,-,many,CASSNADAYEQYF,TGTGCCAGCAGCAATGCGGACGCCTACGAGCAGTACTTC
TRBJ2-2,TRBV28,-,many,CASRSYSAGELFF,TGTGCCAGCAGATCCTACAGTGCCGGGGAGCTGTTTTTT
TRBJ2-7,TRBV7-8,TRBD1,many,CASSPWTGNDEQYF,TGTGCCAGCAGCCCCTGGACAGGGAACGACGAGCAGTACTTC
TRBJ2-1,TRBV7-8,-,few,CASSQDSHEQFF,TGTGCCAGCAGCCAGGACAGCCATGAGCAGTTCTTC
TRBJ1-5,TRBV12-3/TRBV12-4,-,few,CASSHHGQPQHF,TGTGCCAGCAGTCACCACGGGCAGCCCCAGCATTTT
TRBJ2-5,TRBV11-3,TRBD1,-,CASSSRDRGPQETQYF,TGTGCCAGCAGCTCCCGGGACAGGGGTCCTCAAGAGACCCAGTACTTC
TRBJ1-2,TRBV7-3,TRBD1,few,CASSPGQGDIYGYTF,TGTGCCAGCAGCCCCGGACAGGGGGATATCTATGGCTACACCTTC
TRBJ2-1,TRBV6-1,-,few,CASSPSLETRDNEQFF,TGTGCCAGCAGTCCCTCCCTGGAGACTAGAGACAATGAGCAGTTCTTC
TRBJ1-1,TRBV30,-,few,CAWFGWDTEAFF,TGTGCCTGGTTTGGGTGGGACACTGAAGCTTTCTTT
TRBJ1-6,TRBV6-1,-,many,CASRALQGQAMESPLHF,TGTGCCAGCAGGGCCTTACAGGGTCAGGCGATGGAGTCACCCCTCCACTTT
TRBJ1-1,TRBV12-3/TRBV12-4,-,many,CASSLGSTEAFF,TGTGCCAGCAGCTTAGGGTCCACTGAAGCTTTCTTT
TRBJ2-7,TRBV5-1,-,-,CASSLAIKGMYEQYF,TGCGCCAGCAGCTTGGCCATCAAGGGAATGTACGAGCAGTACTTC
TRBJ2-7,TRBV15,-,-,CATSRGQRVLYEQYF,TGTGCCACCAGCAGAGGACAGAGGGTTCTCTACGAGCAGTACTTC
TRBJ2-3,TRBV29-1,TRBD2,few,CSVEGLAPRGTQYF,TGCAGCGTTGAGGGACTAGCGCCCAGGGGTACGCAGTATTTT
TRBJ1-6,TRBV2,-,-,CASSASVRRGDSPLHF,TGTGCCAGCAGCGCCTCGGTCCGACGGGGGGATTCACCCCTCCACTTT
TRBJ2-1,TRBV24-1,-,-,CATSDIWGPWEEQFF,TGTGCCACCAGTGATATCTGGGGGCCGTGGGAAGAGCAGTTCTTC
TRBJ1-2,TRBV7-2,-,many,CASSFWDDGYTF,TGTGCCAGCAGCTTCTGGGACGATGGCTACACCTTC
TRBJ1-3,TRBV28,-,many,CASSLSGKGNTIYF,TGTGCCAGCAGTTTATCTGGCAAGGGGAACACCATATATTTT
TRBJ2-7,TRBV12-3/TRBV12-4,-,few,CASSNQNEQYF,TGTGCCAGCAGCAATCAAAACGAGCAGTACTTC
TRBJ2-7,TRBV12-3/TRBV12-4,-,once,CASSLVTVSYEPYF,TGTGCCAGCAGTTTAGTGACAGTCTCCTACGAGCCGTACTTC
TRBJ2-7,TRBV4-1,TRBD2,-,CASSQPLAGPYEQYF,TGCGCCAGCAGCCAACCCCTAGCGGGGCCTTACGAGCAGTACTTC
TRBJ1-2,TRBV10-3,-,many,CAISDEGNYGYTF,TGTGCCATCAGTGATGAGGGGAACTATGGCTACACCTTC
TRBJ1-6,TRBV28,TRBD1,few,CASSLYGTGSNSPLHF,TGTGCCAGCAGTTTATACGGGACAGGGAGCAATTCACCCCTCCACTTT
TRBJ2-7,TRBV20-1,TRBD2,many,CSARGLAGLDEQYF,TGCAGTGCTAGAGGACTAGCGGGGCTCGACGAGCAGTACTTC
TRBJ1-1,TRBV12-3/TRBV12-4,-,many,CASSFARAPSAEAFF,TGTGCCAGCAGTTTTGCCAGGGCCCCCAGCGCTGAAGCTTTCTTT
TRBJ2-7,TRBV27,TRBD2,many,CASSLSVAGSSYEQYF,TGTGCCAGCAGTTTATCGGTAGCGGGGAGCTCCTACGAGCAGTACTTC
TRBJ1-4,TRBV7-8,-,many,CASSLGRYEGLFF,TGTGCCAGCAGCTTAGGGCGGTATGAGGGACTGTTTTTT
TRBJ2-2,TRBV7-6,-,many,CASSLEQYTGELFF,TGTGCCAGCAGCTTAGAGCAATACACCGGGGAGCTGTTTTTT
TRBJ2-7,TRBV5-4,-,-,CASSLAPGQYEQYF,TGTGCCAGCAGCTTGGCCCCAGGCCAATACGAGCAGTACTTC
TRBJ1-5,TRBV3-1,-,many,CASSQDSNQPQHF,TGTGCCAGCAGTCAGGATAGCAATCAGCCCCAGCATTTT
TRBJ1-6,TRBV30,-,few,CAWTTETYSPLHF,TGTGCCTGGACTACGGAGACCTATTCACCCCTCCACTTT